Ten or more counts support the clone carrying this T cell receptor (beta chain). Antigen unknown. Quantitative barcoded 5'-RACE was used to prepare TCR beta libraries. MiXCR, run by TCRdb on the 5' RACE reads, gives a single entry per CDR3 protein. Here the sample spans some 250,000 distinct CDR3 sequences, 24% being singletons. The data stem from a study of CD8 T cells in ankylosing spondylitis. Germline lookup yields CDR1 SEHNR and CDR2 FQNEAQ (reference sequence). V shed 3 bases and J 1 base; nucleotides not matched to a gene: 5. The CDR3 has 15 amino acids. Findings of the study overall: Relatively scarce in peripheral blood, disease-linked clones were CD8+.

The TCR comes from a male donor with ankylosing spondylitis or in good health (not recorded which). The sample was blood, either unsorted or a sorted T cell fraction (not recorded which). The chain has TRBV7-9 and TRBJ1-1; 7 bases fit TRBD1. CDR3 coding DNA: TGTGCCAGCAGCTTTATGGGACAGAAGAACACTGAAGCTTTCTTT. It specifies CASSFMGQKNTEAFF.